These 10 T cell receptor beta chains were all obtained from the same sample, sequenced in a study of T-cell reconstitution after alpha-beta-depleted transplantation in children. Preparation of the TCRbeta library involved a method that used unique molecular identifiers. MiXCR, run by TCRdb on the PCR reads, gives a single entry per CDR3 protein. The profile shows 700,000 to 850,000 distinct CDR3 sequences, roughly 16% of them singletons. The sequencing here drew on PBMCs, mostly from graft donor cells, taken 360 days after TCRalphabeta/CD19-depleted stem cell transplant. The receptors come from a male patient aged 5 to 17 who had a stem cell transplant for acute lymphoblastic leukemia, so the T cells may come from the graft donor.

As regards this clonotype: One junction end does not reproduce the germline sequence, and a read error may be involved. V usage is TRBV12-5 and J usage is TRBJ2-1; 11 bases map to TRBD2. The CDR3 has 23 amino acids. Germline V gene sequence: CDR1 LGHNT, CDR2 FRNRAP. The CDR3 nucleotides read TGTGCTAGTGGTTTATTCGCGTTAGGACTAGCGGGTATCCTCACGCGGTCCTACAATGGGCAGTTCTTC. Its translation: CASGLFALGLAGILTRSYNGQFF.

This clonotype was observed at least ten times. The chain uses TRBV9 and TRBJ2-3, with 9 bases lining up with TRBD1. Germline lookup yields CDR1 SGDLS and CDR2 YYNGEE. The CDR3 loop spans 16 amino acids. With V trimmed by 0 bases and J by 5 bases, 7 bases remained unmatched. The CDR3 protein is CASSVVRTGARDTQYF. CDR3 DNA sequence: TGTGCCAGCAGCGTAGTCAGGACAGGGGCGAGAGATACGCAGTATTTT.

CDR3 in amino acids: CASSQDLGGVNQPQHF. CDR3 coding DNA: TGCGCCAGCAGCCAAGATCTCGGAGGGGTTAATCAGCCCCAGCATTTT. This sequence joins TRBV4-1 and TRBJ1-5; TRBD1 is a possible D gene (5 bases). The germline V and J ends were trimmed by 0 bases and 4 bases, with 13 bases remaining between them. CDR1 and CDR2 from the germline V gene are MGHRA and YSYEKL. The CDR3 consists of 16 residues.

V gene TRBV12-3 or TRBV12-4 combines with J gene TRBJ2-7; D gene uncertain. The CDR3 is 13 amino acids. V was cut by 0 bases and J by 5 bases, with 8 bases left in between. The DNA for the CDR3 is TGTGCCAGCAGTTTAGCGCGTCGGGACGAGCAGTACTTC. It yields the protein CASSLARRDEQYF.

The chain uses TRBV7-3 and TRBJ2-3, with a tentative D call TRBD2 (6 bases). The CDR3 contains 17 residues. Germline V CDR1 and CDR2: SGHTA, FQGTGA. Trimming removed 5 bases at V and 0 bases at J, with 18 bases between. CDR3 residues: CASSQDSGAPSTDTQYF. Written as DNA, the CDR3 is TGTGCCAGCAGCCAGGATAGCGGAGCCCCTAGCACAGATACGCAGTATTTT.

At least ten counts were recorded for this clonotype. J is TRBJ2-6 and V is TRBV12-3 or TRBV12-4; unclear D gene. Trimming pared 7 bases from V and 0 bases from J, leaving 19 bases between. The CDR3 contains 18 residues. This CDR3 reads CASKRRGGATSGANVLTF. In nucleotides, the CDR3 is TGTGCCAGCAAAAGACGCGGTGGCGCCACCTCTGGGGCCAACGTCCTGACTTTC.

This clonotype turned up a few times. The chain has TRBV5-1 and TRBJ2-2, with D perhaps matching TRBD1 (6 bases). With 1 base removed from V and 0 bases from J, the gap between germline ends came to 10 bases. CDR1 SGHRS and CDR2 YFSETQ come from the germline V gene. This CDR3 region has 16 residues. DNA of the CDR3: TGCGCCAGCAGCTTGAGAGGGGGAGCGAACACCGGGGAGCTGTTTTTT. It codes for CASSLRGGANTGELFF.

The chain uses TRBV5-1 and TRBJ2-7; no firm D call. The CDR3 has 14 residues. V gave up 4 bases and J gave up 7 bases, with 18 bases separating them. CDR1 and CDR2 (germline): SGHRS, YFSETQ. CDR3 residues: CASSPWTGQSEQYF. CDR3 DNA sequence: TGCGCCAGCAGCCCTTGGACGGGCCAGTCAGAGCAGTACTTC.

The chain recombines TRBV18 with TRBJ2-7; 8 bases agree with TRBD2. The CDR3 length is 15 residues. J lost 12 bases, V lost 10 bases, and 23 bases had no gene match. CDR1 is KGHSH, CDR2 LQKENI, per germline. CDR3 amino acids: CANHRPGSQAGVPYF. CDR3 bases: TGTGCCAATCACCGACCGGGGTCGCAAGCGGGAGTGCCGTACTTC.

This chain's CDR3 is CASSLIAGNEQFF. In DNA, the CDR3 is TGTGCCAGCAGCCTGATTGCAGGGAATGAGCAGTTCTTC. The chain has TRBV7-9 and TRBJ2-1; D is possibly TRBD1 (5 bases). V lost 5 bases and J lost 7, with 12 bases in between. Per germline, CDR1 SEHNR and CDR2 FQNEAQ (reference sequence). The CDR3 consists of 13 residues.